What follows describes a single TCR beta chain. Its target is not known. The study ran its PCR with 60 Vbeta and 13 Jbeta primers. Only in-frame clones appear in the TCRdb table, and some are missing; sequencing was by immunoSEQ multiplex PCR. The sample contains tens of thousands of clones, 70% to 80% of which appear only once. The data originate from a study of cytomegalovirus exposure and HLA in healthy donors. Study results and limitations: Investigators reported approximately 170 TCR beta chains as tied to cytomegalovirus. Available immune exposure information was restricted to CMV serostatus only.

In germline, CDR1 is MGHRA, CDR2 YSYEKL. The CDR3 totals 17 residues. J was trimmed by 2 bases and V by 4 bases; bases with no gene match: 6. The sequenced sample was PBMCs. The sequence derives from a young man in good health and CMV-seronegative. The chain uses TRBV4-1 and TRBJ2-2; TRBD1 aligns across 11 bases. The CDR3 is CASSPLGQGANTGELFF. As DNA, the CDR3 is TGCGCCAGCAGCCCCCTCGGACAGGGGGCTAACACCGGGGAGCTGTTTTTT.